Shown below are 2 T cell receptor beta chains from a single sample sequenced in a study of technical replicates of blood from several donors. Assay: immunoSEQ multiplex PCR; the TCRdb copy retains only in-frame clones and omits some. Among roughly 72,000 clones listed, about 96% were seen once. The sequencing input was T cells isolated from PBMCs. Source of these receptors: a human donor in good health.

This clone was observed a single time. The V call is TRBV9, the J call TRBJ2-3, with TRBD1 as a possible D gene (5 bases). Germline lookup yields CDR1 SGDLS and CDR2 YYNGEE. V lost 0 bases, J lost 0 bases, and 11 bases lay in between. The CDR3 length is 16 residues. Here the CDR3 reads CASSVGSGSSTDTQYF. The CDR3 DNA reads TGTGCCAGCAGCGTAGGCTCAGGGTCTAGCACAGATACGCAGTATTTT.

The V call is TRBV19, the J call TRBJ2-1, with 14 bases identical to TRBD2. Per the germline V gene, CDR1 is LNHDA and CDR2 is SQIVND (reference sequence). This CDR3 has 18 residues. With V trimmed by 8 bases and J by 4 bases, 13 bases remained unmatched. For the CDR3, the DNA is TGTGCCAGTTCCCAGACTAGCGGGAGGGAAAGTAGGTACAATGAGCAGTTCTTC. This sequence encodes CASSQTSGRESRYNEQFF.